The T cell receptor (beta chain) described here comes from a study of human T cells and chemical hapten exposure. This sample's time point: patch test 2, 6 weeks after DPC sensitization. Treatment indicated: therapeutic diphenylcyclopropenone sensitization with weekly scalp DPC. Researchers sampled blood before each patch test went on. TCRdb reprocessed the RACE reads with MiXCR, giving one entry per CDR3 protein. Found here are hundreds of thousands of distinct CDR3 sequences, about 6.3% of them singletons; the top ten hold about 5.4%. Study-level findings and limits: Counts of TCRs above 1 in 1000 frequency stayed unchanged with DPC sensitization. Significantly more large CDR3 similarity clusters were formed by expanded TCRs than by controls.

This clonotype was counted ten times or more. The antigen is unknown. Germline CDR1 MDHEN, CDR2 SYDVKM. The CDR3 has 14 amino acids. The V and J ends lost 3 bases and 1 base respectively, with 8 bases between them. The J gene is TRBJ2-3, the V gene TRBV28; maybe TRBD2 (5 bases). The starting material was whole blood, obtained in connection with sensitization to the hapten diphenylcyclopropenone (DPC). This TCR was recovered from a woman aged 18-29 years with alopecia areata. Some clones in this sample may be carry-over from other donors' samples. The CDR3 spells CASSFTAGTDTQYF. CDR3 sequence (DNA): TGTGCCAGCAGTTTTACAGCGGGCACAGATACGCAGTATTTT.